Detailed here is one T cell receptor beta chain. Its antigen is undetermined. The data were taken from a study of T cells in tuberculosis. At the level of the study: Within 7 days of starting treatment, or before, PBMC were stored.

Germline loops: CDR1 LGHNA, CDR2 YNFKEQ. V gave up 0 bases and J gave up 3 bases; unmatched junction bases: 9. The CDR3 loop spans 18 amino acids. Points from the study as a whole: Using the GMM-specific repertoire gave more than 85% accuracy versus roughly 68% with motifs.

Repertoires were generated with immunoSEQ multiplex PCR, while TCRdb's copy carries only in-frame clones and drops some. The profile covers approximately 10,000 clones, with approximately 94% appearing a single time and approximately 13% taken by the ten largest. Sequenced material: PBMCs. This chain links TRBV4-2 with TRBJ2-3; 10 bases fit TRBD2. The TCR sequence derives from an adult with tuberculosis. The DNA of the CDR3 is TGTGCCAGCAGCCAAGATAGGGCTAGCGGGGGAGTGACAGATACGCAGTATTTT. It specifies CASSQDRASGGVTDTQYF.